These 28 T cell receptor beta chains were sequenced from one sample in a study of shared clonotypes between healthy human individuals. TCRdb keeps only in-frame clones here, not all; method: immunoSEQ multiplex PCR. The data contain 2.3 million or so clones, approximately 95% of them seen just once; the ten biggest clones take up under 0.45%. Sequencing used naive CD4+ T cells from PBMCs. Indicated subset: CD45RA+ positively selected. The receptors were sampled from a man aged 18 to 35 in good health. Some clones in this sample may be carry-over from other donors' samples.

The chain has TRBV10-3 and TRBJ2-7; TRBD1 aligns across 11 bases. The CDR3 sequence is 15 residues long. Germline V CDR1 and CDR2: ENHRY, SYGVKD. The junction had 6 bases not matched to a gene; V was cut back by 6 bases and J by 2 bases. This CDR3 is CAIRDRDRGTYEQYF. CDR3 coding DNA: TGTGCCATCAGGGACCGGGACAGGGGGACCTACGAGCAGTACTTC.

The chain combines TRBV9 with TRBJ2-1; 15 nucleotides align to TRBD2. Trimming cost V 3 bases and J 13 bases; bases outside gene matches: 14. CDR3 size: 17 residues. Germline V gene lookup returns CDR1 SGDLS and CDR2 YYNGEE. CDR3 loop: CASSAGLAGGPSEIQFF. In DNA, the CDR3 is TGTGCCAGCAGCGCAGGACTAGCGGGAGGGCCCAGCGAGATTCAGTTCTTC. Supplemented by reference TRBV9 and TRBJ2-1, the full variable domain reads DSGVTQTPKHLITATGQRVTLRCSPRSGDLSVYWYQQSLDQGLQFLIQYYNGEERAKGNILERFSAQQFPDLHSELNLSSLELGDSALYFCASSAGLAGGPSEIQFFGPGTRLTVL.

The chain joins TRBV18 to TRBJ1-1; 10 bases agree with TRBD1. This CDR3 is 17 amino acids long. CDR1 and CDR2 from the germline V gene are KGHSH and LQKENI. Trimming removed 3 bases from V and 1 base from J; junction bases left unmatched: 8. CDR3 sequence (DNA): TGTGCCAGCTCACCTCGACAGGGGGCCCCCAAGAACACTGAAGCTTTCTTT. Residues: CASSPRQGAPKNTEAFF.

The genes are TRBV2 and TRBJ2-2, with a possible D match to TRBD2 (7 bases). This CDR3 contains 16 residues. Germline loops: CDR1 SNHLY, CDR2 FYNNEI. V was pared by 5 bases and J by 6 bases, with 19 bases between. The CDR3 bases are TGTGCCAGCAGTCCACAGGGAGGGTGGAGGGCCGGGGAGCTGTTTTTT. As protein: CASSPQGGWRAGELFF.

The chain links TRBV5-5 to TRBJ1-2, with D perhaps TRBD1 (5 bases). Trimming removed 5 bases at V and 7 bases at J, with 12 bases between. This CDR3 spans 12 amino acids. Germline CDR1 and CDR2: SGHKS and YYEKEE (reference sequence). The CDR3 bases are TGTGCCAGCAGACCCTCGGGGGGTGGCTACACCTTC. It is translated as CASRPSGGGYTF.

This chain links TRBV6-5 with TRBJ2-1; D gene ambiguous. Trimming took off 2 bases at V and 10 bases at J, with 6 bases between the two ends. CDR1 and CDR2 (germline): MNHEY, SVGAGI. This CDR3 spans 11 amino acids. CDR3 sequence reads: CASSYAHEQFF. The DNA of the CDR3 is TGTGCCAGCAGTTACGCCCACGAGCAGTTCTTC.

CDR3 loop: CASSPGTSGHQETQYF. The CDR3 DNA reads as TGCGCCAGCAGCCCGGGGACTAGCGGCCATCAAGAGACCCAGTACTTC. The chain couples TRBV5-1 to TRBJ2-5; TRBD2 aligns across 11 bases. Germline CDR1 is SGHRS and CDR2 is YFSETQ. J was trimmed by 2 bases and V by 4 bases; bases with no gene match: 7. The length of the CDR3 is 16 residues.

V usage is TRBV5-1 and J usage is TRBJ2-7; the match to TRBD2 covers 10 bases. CDR1 is SGHRS and CDR2 is YFSETQ in the germline V gene. The CDR3 has 17 residues. The J segment lost 4 bases and the V segment lost 0 bases, leaving 10 bases of the junction unmatched. CDR3 DNA: TGCGCCAGCAGCTTGGCCGCACCTAGCGGGAGAGTATACGAGCAGTACTTC. Residues: CASSLAAPSGRVYEQYF.

The J gene is TRBJ2-2, the V gene TRBV10-3; TRBD2 matches 10 bases. J lost 5 bases, V lost 10 bases, and 10 bases had no gene match. This CDR3 region has 15 residues. Germline CDR1 and CDR2: ENHRY and SYGVKD. The CDR3 DNA follows: TGTGCCACTGGCGGCCTAGCGGGAGCTACCGGGGAGCTGTTTTTT. Its protein is CATGGLAGATGELFF.

The gene calls are TRBV28 and TRBJ2-7, with D maybe TRBD2 (5 bases). Trimming shortened V by 7 bases and J by 4 bases, and 20 bases separated the two germline ends. The CDR3 spans 15 residues. Germline CDR1 and CDR2: MDHEN and SYDVKM. The DNA for the CDR3 is TGTGCCAGCACCCCACCGCGGGCAGGAGGATACGAGCAGTACTTC. It codes for CASTPPRAGGYEQYF.

The genes are TRBV28 and TRBJ1-2, with D possibly being TRBD1 (6 bases). Trimming cost V 6 bases and J 7 bases, with 12 bases left between them. The germline gives CDR1 MDHEN, CDR2 SYDVKM. The CDR3 is 12 amino acids. The CDR3 loop reads CASRVGTTGYTF. The CDR3 DNA reads TGTGCCAGCAGGGTAGGGACAACTGGCTACACCTTC.

V usage is TRBV5-1 and J usage is TRBJ2-7, with 8 nucleotides matching TRBD1. V was pared by 4 bases and J by 2 bases, with 11 bases of the junction left unmatched. Germline CDR1 is SGHRS and CDR2 is YFSETQ. This CDR3 comprises 16 residues. The CDR3 coding sequence is TGCGCCAGCAGCCCAAACCGACAGGGGAAAACCTACGAGCAGTACTTC. Encoded protein: CASSPNRQGKTYEQYF. Based on the CDR3 plus reference TRBV5-1 and TRBJ2-7, the full variable domain is KAGVTQTPRYLIKTRGQQVTLSCSPISGHRSVSWYQQTPGQGLQFLFEYFSETQRNKGNFPGRFSGRQFSNSRSEMNVSTLELGDSALYLCASSPNRQGKTYEQYFGPGTRLTVT.

The chain links TRBV4-1 to TRBJ1-6, with a tentative D call TRBD1 (6 bases). In germline, CDR1 is MGHRA, CDR2 YSYEKL. This CDR3 region has 16 residues. V shed 4 bases and J shed 7 bases, with 17 bases lying between them. DNA for the CDR3: TGCGCCAGCAGCCCATACTCTCAGGGGTTAAATTCACCCCTCCACTTT. The encoded protein is CASSPYSQGLNSPLHF.

On this clone: Other nucleotide sequences in the sample specify the same CDR3. The rearrangement links TRBV5-1 to TRBJ2-3; tentative D call: TRBD1 (6 bases). V was cut by 1 base and J by 3 bases, with 9 bases left in between. Germline CDR1 SGHRS, CDR2 YFSETQ. The CDR3 is made up of 14 amino acids. The DNA for the CDR3 is TGCGCCAGCAGCTTGACAGGACAGACAGATACGCAGTATTTT. Its protein product is CASSLTGQTDTQYF.

The rearrangement links TRBV6-8 to TRBJ2-3; 7 bases align to TRBD1. The V segment lost 7 bases and the J segment 4 bases; nucleotides outside the gene matches: 5. This CDR3 spans 13 amino acids. In germline, CDR1 is MNHGY, CDR2 SAAAGT. CDR3 sequence: CASKVRGSDTQYF. Written as DNA, the CDR3 is TGTGCCAGCAAAGTCAGGGGGTCAGATACGCAGTATTTT.

The chain recombines TRBV29-1 with TRBJ1-3, with D possibly TRBD1 on 5 matching bases. CDR1 is SQVTM, CDR2 ANQGSEA, per germline. The CDR3 runs 13 residues. Trimming left V 6 bases short and J 4 bases short, with 13 bases between. The CDR3 loop reads CSVGTTGGNTIYF. In DNA, the CDR3 is TGCAGCGTAGGGACGACGGGAGGAAACACCATATATTTT. The complete variable domain, with remaining parts taken from reference TRBV29-1 and TRBJ1-3, reads SAVISQKPSRDICQRGTSLTIQCQVDSQVTMMFWYRQQPGQSLTLIATANQGSEATYESGFVIDKFPISRPNLTFSTLTVSNMSPEDSSIYLCSVGTTGGNTIYFGEGSWLTVV.

V gene TRBV5-1 combines with J gene TRBJ1-1; TRBD1 might be the D (6 bases). Germline V gene sequence: CDR1 SGHRS, CDR2 YFSETQ. With 0 bases removed from V and 12 bases from J, the gap between germline ends came to 21 bases. The CDR3 is 15 amino acids. The CDR3 nucleotides read TGCGCCAGCAGCTTGGCCGGCTCAGGGGTAGGAGGGTCTTTCTTT. It codes for CASSLAGSGVGGSFF.

Worth noting for this clone: This sample also contains other DNA sequences that code for the same CDR3. The chain has TRBV5-1 and TRBJ1-5; D remains ambiguous. Germline V gives CDR1 SGHRS, CDR2 YFSETQ. CDR3 length: 14 amino acids. The germline V and J ends were trimmed by 0 bases and 0 bases, with 4 bases remaining between them. The CDR3, as DNA: TGCGCCAGCAGCTTGGAAGGTAGCAATCAGCCCCAGCATTTT. Its translation: CASSLEGSNQPQHF.

The rearrangement links TRBV2 to TRBJ2-7; TRBD1 aligns across 8 bases. Germline CDR1 and CDR2: SNHLY and FYNNEI. This CDR3 contains 13 residues. The V gene end was trimmed by 6 bases and the J gene end by 3 bases; junction bases not matched to a gene: 4. CDR3 DNA: TGTGCCAGCAGGGGGACAGGCGGCTACGAGCAGTACTTC. This sequence encodes CASRGTGGYEQYF. The full variable domain, rest sourced from reference TRBV2 and TRBJ2-7, is EPEVTQTPSHQVTQMGQEVILRCVPISNHLYFYWYRQILGQKVEFLVSFYNNEISEKSEIFDDQFSVERPDGSNFTLKIRSTKLEDSAMYFCASRGTGGYEQYFGPGTRLTVT.

The chain links TRBV6-5 to TRBJ1-1; D gene unclear. The CDR3 has 14 residues. Trimming stripped 6 bases from V and 3 bases from J, with 14 bases between. Germline V CDR1 and CDR2: MNHEY, SVGAGI. The CDR3 nucleotides read TGTGCCAGCAGACCCGTATCGGGGTACACTGAAGCTTTCTTT. It translates to CASRPVSGYTEAFF.

The chain uses TRBV19 and TRBJ1-2; D remains ambiguous. The CDR3 runs to 12 residues. Germline V gene lookup returns CDR1 LNHDA and CDR2 SQIVND (reference sequence). Deletions cut 5 bases from V and 8 bases from J, with 12 bases between. The CDR3 protein is CASSVVNGGYTF. In nucleotides, the CDR3 is TGTGCCAGTAGTGTCGTAAATGGGGGCTACACCTTC. Looking up the rest from reference TRBV19 and TRBJ1-2 gives the full variable domain: DGGITQSPKYLFRKEGQNVTLSCEQNLNHDAMYWYRQDPGQGLRLIYYSQIVNDFQKGDIAEGYSVSREKKESFPLTVTSAQKNPTAFYLCASSVVNGGYTFGSGTRLTVV.

The rearrangement uses TRBV28 and TRBJ2-2; 13 bases agree with TRBD2. J lost 8 bases, V lost 5 bases, and 5 bases had no gene match. CDR1 is MDHEN and CDR2 is SYDVKM in the germline V gene. The length of the CDR3 is 15 residues. This CDR3 is CASSPRTSGRGELFF. The CDR3 DNA sequence: TGTGCCAGCAGTCCCCGGACTAGCGGGAGAGGGGAGCTGTTTTTT.

The chain links TRBV5-1 to TRBJ2-1; 10 positions match TRBD1. The CDR3 covers 15 residues. Germline CDR1 is SGHRS and CDR2 is YFSETQ. With V trimmed by 0 bases and J by 9 bases, 6 bases remained unmatched. DNA of the CDR3: TGCGCCAGCAGCTTGGAGGGGACAGGGGCAGGTGAGCAGTTCTTC. It encodes CASSLEGTGAGEQFF.

The rearrangement links TRBV4-1 to TRBJ1-2, with TRBD1 as a possible D gene (5 bases). This CDR3 contains 16 residues. CDR1 is MGHRA and CDR2 is YSYEKL in the germline V gene. Trimming cost V 1 base and J 8 bases, with 20 bases left between them. The CDR3 reads CASSQVSGTERFGYTF. As DNA, the CDR3 is TGCGCCAGCAGCCAAGTTTCAGGGACCGAACGATTCGGCTACACCTTC.

The gene calls are TRBV19 and TRBJ1-5; 7 bases align to TRBD1. CDR3 length: 16 amino acids. V gave up 2 bases and J gave up 0 bases; unmatched junction bases: 4. The germline V gene has CDR1 LNHDA and CDR2 SQIVND (reference sequence). Written as DNA, the CDR3 is TGTGCCAGTAGTATAAGACAGGGTTATAGCAATCAGCCCCAGCATTTT. It is translated as CASSIRQGYSNQPQHF.

The J gene is TRBJ1-4, the V gene TRBV6-6; D not resolved. This CDR3 has 13 amino acids. V lost 7 bases to trimming and J lost 3 bases, with 9 bases between them. CDR1 is MNHNY, CDR2 SVGAGI, per germline (reference sequence). CDR3 residues: CASKRSANEKLFF. The CDR3 region has the DNA TGTGCCAGCAAACGATCGGCTAATGAAAAACTGTTTTTT.

V and J are TRBV7-2 and TRBJ2-7; 8 bases are shared with TRBD2. V lost 1 base, J lost 1 base, and 3 bases stayed unmatched. Per germline, CDR1 SGHTA and CDR2 FQGNSA. The CDR3 has 15 residues. CDR3 protein: CASSLGLATSYEQYF. CDR3 nucleotides: TGTGCCAGCAGCTTAGGACTAGCGACATCCTACGAGCAGTACTTC.

In DNA form, the CDR3 reads TGTGCCAGCAGCGTGGGACCGGACAGCAGGTCCGAGCAGTACTTC. It encodes CASSVGPDSRSEQYF. The chain joins TRBV5-4 to TRBJ2-7; possibly TRBD1 for D (6 bases). Germline V gene lookup returns CDR1 SGHNT and CDR2 YYREEE (reference sequence). V dropped 4 bases and J dropped 6 bases, with 20 bases sitting between them. CDR3 size: 15 residues.